This TCR beta chain was profiled in a study of T cell repertoires in cytomegalovirus infection. Overall study: The study used recently identified HLA-C-restricted and well-studied HLA-B-restricted CMV epitopes. The public TCR beta signatures pointed to both CMV infection and matching HLA type.

This clonotype was picked up a small number of times. Its specificity is not known. This CDR3 spans 12 amino acids. With 6 bases removed from V and 9 bases from J, the gap between germline ends came to 12 bases. MiXCR, run by TCRdb on the reads, gives a single entry per CDR3 protein. The profile covers some 800,000 distinct CDR3 sequences, with around a third appearing a single time and approximately 13% taken by the ten largest. Points from the study as a whole: The ex vivo response was dominated by HLA-C-restricted CMV-specific TCR beta clonotypes.

This chain joins TRBV12-3 or TRBV12-4 and TRBJ2-4, with D unresolved. This receptor was taken from a human donor in good health (CMV status not recorded). Some clones in this sample may be carry-over from other donors' samples. The material was cultured CD8+ T cells from PBMCs, obtained from culture after CMV antigen stimulation. CDR3 in DNA: TGTGCCAGCAGATTTGGGGATGGCATTCAGTACTTC. Its protein is CASRFGDGIQYF.